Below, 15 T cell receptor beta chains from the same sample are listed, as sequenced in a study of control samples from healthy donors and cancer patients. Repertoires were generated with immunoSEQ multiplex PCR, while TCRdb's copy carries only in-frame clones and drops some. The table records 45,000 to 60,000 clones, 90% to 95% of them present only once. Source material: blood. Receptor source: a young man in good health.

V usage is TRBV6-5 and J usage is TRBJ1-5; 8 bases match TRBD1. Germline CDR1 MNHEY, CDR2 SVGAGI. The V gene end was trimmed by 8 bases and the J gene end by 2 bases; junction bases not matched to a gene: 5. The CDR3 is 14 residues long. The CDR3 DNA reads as TGTGCCAGCCGGACAGGGCTGGGCAATCAGCCCCAGCATTTT. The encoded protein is CASRTGLGNQPQHF.

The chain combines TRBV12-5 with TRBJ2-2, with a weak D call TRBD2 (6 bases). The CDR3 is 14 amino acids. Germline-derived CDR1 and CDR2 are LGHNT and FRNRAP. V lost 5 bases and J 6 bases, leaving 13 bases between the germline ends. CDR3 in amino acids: CASGAGLGAGELFF. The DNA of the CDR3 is TGTGCTAGTGGTGCGGGGCTGGGGGCCGGGGAGCTGTTTTTT.

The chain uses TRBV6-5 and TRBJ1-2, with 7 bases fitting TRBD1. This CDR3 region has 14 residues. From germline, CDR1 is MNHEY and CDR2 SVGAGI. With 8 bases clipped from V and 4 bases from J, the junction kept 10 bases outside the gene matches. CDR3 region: CASAGGDSGYGYTF. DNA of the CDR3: TGTGCCAGCGCGGGGGGGGACAGTGGCTATGGCTACACCTTC.

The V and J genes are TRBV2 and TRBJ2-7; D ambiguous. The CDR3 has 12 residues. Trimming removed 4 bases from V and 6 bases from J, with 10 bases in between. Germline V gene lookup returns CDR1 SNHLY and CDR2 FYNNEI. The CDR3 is CASSARIGEQYF. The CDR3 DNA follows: TGTGCCAGCAGTGCCCGCATCGGCGAGCAGTACTTC.

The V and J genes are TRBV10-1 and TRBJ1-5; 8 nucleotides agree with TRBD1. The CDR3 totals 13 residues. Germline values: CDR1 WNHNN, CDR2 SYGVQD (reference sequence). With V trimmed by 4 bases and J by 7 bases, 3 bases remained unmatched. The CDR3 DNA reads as TGCGCCAGCAGTGCAGGGGGCGGCCAGCCCCAGCATTTT. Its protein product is CASSAGGGQPQHF.

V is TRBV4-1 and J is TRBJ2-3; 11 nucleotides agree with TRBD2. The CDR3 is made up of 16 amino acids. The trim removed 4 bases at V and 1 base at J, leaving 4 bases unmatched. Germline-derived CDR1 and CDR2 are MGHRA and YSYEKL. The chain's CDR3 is CASSPETSGGTDTQYF. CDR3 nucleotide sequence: TGCGCCAGCAGCCCTGAGACTAGCGGGGGCACAGATACGCAGTATTTT.

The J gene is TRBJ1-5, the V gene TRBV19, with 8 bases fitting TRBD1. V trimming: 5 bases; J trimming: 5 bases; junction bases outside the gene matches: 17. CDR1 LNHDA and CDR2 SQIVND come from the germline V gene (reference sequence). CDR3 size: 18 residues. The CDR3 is CASSWQGAWAMLDQPQHF. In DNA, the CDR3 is TGTGCCAGTAGTTGGCAGGGGGCGTGGGCGATGTTGGATCAGCCCCAGCATTTT.

The CDR3 nucleotides are TGTGCCAGCCGGGACAGCAGCCTCTACGAGCAGTACTTC. This translates into CASRDSSLYEQYF. The chain joins TRBV18 to TRBJ2-7; TRBD1 agrees at 7 bases. This CDR3 region has 13 residues. Germline V gene data show CDR1 as KGHSH and CDR2 as LQKENI. V trimming: 8 bases; J trimming: 3 bases; junction bases outside the gene matches: 7. Full variable domain (outside the CDR3, taken from reference TRBV18 and TRBJ2-7): NAGVMQNPRHLVRRRGQEARLRCSPMKGHSHVYWYRQLPEEGLKFMVYLQKENIIDESGMPKERFSAEFPKEGPSILRIQQVVRGDSAAYFCASRDSSLYEQYFGPGTRLTVT.

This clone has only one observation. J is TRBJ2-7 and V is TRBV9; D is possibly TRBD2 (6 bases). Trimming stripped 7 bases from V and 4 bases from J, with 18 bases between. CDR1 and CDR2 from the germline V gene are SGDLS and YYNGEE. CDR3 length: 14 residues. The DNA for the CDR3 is TGTGCCAGCGGACGGGACTCTGGGACTTACGAGCAGTACTTC. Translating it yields CASGRDSGTYEQYF.

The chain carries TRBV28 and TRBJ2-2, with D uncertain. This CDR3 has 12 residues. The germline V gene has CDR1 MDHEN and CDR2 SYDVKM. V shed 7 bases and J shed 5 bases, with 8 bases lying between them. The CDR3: CASTSGTGELFF. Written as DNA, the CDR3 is TGTGCCAGCACCAGTGGGACCGGGGAGCTGTTTTTT.

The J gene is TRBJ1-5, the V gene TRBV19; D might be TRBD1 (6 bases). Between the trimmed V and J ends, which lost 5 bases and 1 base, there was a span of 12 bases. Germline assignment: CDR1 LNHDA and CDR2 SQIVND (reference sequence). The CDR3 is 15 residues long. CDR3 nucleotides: TGTGCCAGTAGTCTACAGGGAAGAAGCAATCAGCCCCAGCATTTT. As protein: CASSLQGRSNQPQHF. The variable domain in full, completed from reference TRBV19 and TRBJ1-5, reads DGGITQSPKYLFRKEGQNVTLSCEQNLNHDAMYWYRQDPGQGLRLIYYSQIVNDFQKGDIAEGYSVSREKKESFPLTVTSAQKNPTAFYLCASSLQGRSNQPQHFGDGTRLSIL.

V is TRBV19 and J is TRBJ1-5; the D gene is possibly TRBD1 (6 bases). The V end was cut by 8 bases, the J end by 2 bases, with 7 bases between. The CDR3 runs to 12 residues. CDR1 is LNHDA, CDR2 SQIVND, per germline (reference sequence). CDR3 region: CASRQGNQPQHF. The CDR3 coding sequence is TGTGCCAGTCGACAGGGCAATCAGCCCCAGCATTTT. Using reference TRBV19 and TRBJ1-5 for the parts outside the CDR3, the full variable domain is DGGITQSPKYLFRKEGQNVTLSCEQNLNHDAMYWYRQDPGQGLRLIYYSQIVNDFQKGDIAEGYSVSREKKESFPLTVTSAQKNPTAFYLCASRQGNQPQHFGDGTRLSIL.

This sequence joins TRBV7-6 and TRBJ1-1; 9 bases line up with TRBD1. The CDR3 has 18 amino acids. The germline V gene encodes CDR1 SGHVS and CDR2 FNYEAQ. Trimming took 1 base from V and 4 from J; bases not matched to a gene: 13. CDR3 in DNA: TGTGCCAGCAGCTTAGGGACAGGGGCGCGGTTCATGGGCACTGAAGCTTTCTTT. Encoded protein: CASSLGTGARFMGTEAFF.

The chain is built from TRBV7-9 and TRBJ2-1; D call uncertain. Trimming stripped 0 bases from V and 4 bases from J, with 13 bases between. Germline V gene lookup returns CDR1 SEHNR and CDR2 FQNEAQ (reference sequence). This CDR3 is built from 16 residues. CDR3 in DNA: TGTGCCAGCAGCTTAGCGGTAGTGATGCCATACAATGAGCAGTTCTTC. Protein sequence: CASSLAVVMPYNEQFF. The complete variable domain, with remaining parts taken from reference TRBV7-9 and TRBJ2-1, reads DTGVSQNPRHKITKRGQNVTFRCDPISEHNRLYWYRQTLGQGPEFLTYFQNEAQLEKSRLLSDRFSAERPKGSFSTLEIQRTEQGDSAMYLCASSLAVVMPYNEQFFGPGTRLTVL.

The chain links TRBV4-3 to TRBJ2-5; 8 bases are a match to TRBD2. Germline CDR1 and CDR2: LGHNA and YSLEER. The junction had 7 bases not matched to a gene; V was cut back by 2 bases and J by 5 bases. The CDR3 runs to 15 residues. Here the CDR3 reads CASSQIRGGQETQYF. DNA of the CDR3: TGCGCCAGCAGCCAAATCCGGGGGGGCCAGGAGACCCAGTACTTC.